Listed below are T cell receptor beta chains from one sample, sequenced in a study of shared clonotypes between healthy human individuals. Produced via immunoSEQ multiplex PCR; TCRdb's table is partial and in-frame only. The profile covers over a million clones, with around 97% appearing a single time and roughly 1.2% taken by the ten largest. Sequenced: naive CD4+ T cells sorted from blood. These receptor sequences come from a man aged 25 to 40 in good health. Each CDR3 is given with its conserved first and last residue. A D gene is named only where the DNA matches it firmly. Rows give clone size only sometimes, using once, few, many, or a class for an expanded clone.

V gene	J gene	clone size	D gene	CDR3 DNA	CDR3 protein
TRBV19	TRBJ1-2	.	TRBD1	TGTGCCAGTAGTATAGTCGGGACAGGCCCCTCTCGTGGCTACACCTTC	CASSIVGTGPSRGYTF
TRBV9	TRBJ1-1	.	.	TGTGCCAGCAGCTTGATGCAAGGAACTCTGAACACTGAAGCTTTCTTT	CASSLMQGTLNTEAFF
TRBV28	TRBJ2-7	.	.	TGTGCCAGCAGTTTAGGGGAGTACGAGCAGTACTTC	CASSLGEYEQYF
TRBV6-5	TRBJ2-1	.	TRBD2	TGTGCCAGCAGTTACGGAACTAGCGGGTTAACTGAGCAGTTCTTC	CASSYGTSGLTEQFF
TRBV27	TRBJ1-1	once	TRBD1	TGTGCCAGCAGAGACAGGGGGCGGATGGTTTCTGAAGCTTTCTTT	CASRDRGRMVSEAFF
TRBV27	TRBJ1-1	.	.	TGTGCCAGCAGTTTAACGGACGTCCGGGGCACTGAAGCTTTCTTT	CASSLTDVRGTEAFF
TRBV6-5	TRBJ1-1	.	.	TGTGCCAGTGGGAGTGATAGGGTATCGAACACTGAAGCTTTCTTT	CASGSDRVSNTEAFF
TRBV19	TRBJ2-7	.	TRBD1	TGTGCCAGTAGTAGAATGGACAGGGGACGATACGAGCAGTACTTC	CASSRMDRGRYEQYF
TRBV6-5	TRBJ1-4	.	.	TGTGCCAGCAGTTCGGCCGGGGCAGGGGCATACGAAAAACTGTTTTTT	CASSSAGAGAYEKLFF
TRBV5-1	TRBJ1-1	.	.	TGCGCCAGCACCTCCATCTACCAGCCGGGCGGGAGGAACACTGAAGCTTTCTTT	CASTSIYQPGGRNTEAFF
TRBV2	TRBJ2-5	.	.	TGTGCCAGCAGTGTGGAGGGGGCAGGAAAGACCCAGTACTTC	CASSVEGAGKTQYF
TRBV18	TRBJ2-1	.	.	TGTGCCAGCTCACCCCTGACGGGGAGAACTTACAATGAGCAGTTCTTC	CASSPLTGRTYNEQFF
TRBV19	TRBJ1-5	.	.	TGTGCCAGCTCAGGGGCCAATCAGCCCCAGCATTTT	CASSGANQPQHF
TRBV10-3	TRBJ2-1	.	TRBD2	TGTGCCATCAGTGGGATCCGGGTTAGCGGGGGCTCCTACAATGAGCAGTTCTTC	CAISGIRVSGGSYNEQFF
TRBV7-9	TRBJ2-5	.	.	TGTGCCAGCAGCTTAAAAAACGGAGAGACCCAGTACTTC	CASSLKNGETQYF
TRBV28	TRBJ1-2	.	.	TGTGCCAGCAGTGAGACAGCTAACTATGGCTACACCTTC	CASSETANYGYTF
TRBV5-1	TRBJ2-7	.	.	TGCGCCAGCAGCTTGGCCTCGCCAGGGACCTCCTACGAGCAGTACTTC	CASSLASPGTSYEQYF
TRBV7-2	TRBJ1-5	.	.	TGTGCCAGCAGCTCAGACAGCTTTTATAGCAATCAGCCCCAGCATTTT	CASSSDSFYSNQPQHF
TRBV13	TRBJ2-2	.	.	TGTGCCAGCAGCTTAGGAAGGGGTTCAAACACCGGGGAGCTGTTTTTT	CASSLGRGSNTGELFF
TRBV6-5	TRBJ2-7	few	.	TGTGCCAGCAGTCAACTAGCTAGGTCCTACGAGCAGTACTTC	CASSQLARSYEQYF
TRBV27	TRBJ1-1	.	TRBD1	TGTGCCAGCAGTCCTCAAGCAGGGGGAGGGCAAGCTTTCTTT	CASSPQAGGGQAFF
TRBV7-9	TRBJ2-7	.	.	TGTGCCAGCAGCAATGGAGGAGCCTACGAGCAGTACTTC	CASSNGGAYEQYF
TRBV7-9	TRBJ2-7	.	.	TGTGCCAGCAGCTTAGCAGCATTAGCTTCCTACGAGCAGTACTTC	CASSLAALASYEQYF
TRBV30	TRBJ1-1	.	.	TGTGCCACGGCTGGGGGCCAGAACACTGAAGCTTTCTTT	CATAGGQNTEAFF
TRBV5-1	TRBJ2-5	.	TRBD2	TGCGCCAGCAGCCAAACTAGCGGATACCAAGAGACCCAGTACTTC	CASSQTSGYQETQYF